The 3 T cell receptor beta chains below were found in one sample sequenced in a study of molecular identifiers for immune sequencing clone quantification. TCRdb re-called the PCR reads through MiXCR, storing one row per CDR3 protein. This sample has around 480,000 distinct CDR3 sequences, with 20% to 25% found just once. Material: naive CD8+ T cells from blood, with Jurkat cell RNA spiked in. Documented subset: FACS-sorted CD8+CD4-CCR7+CD45RA+ naive T cells. The receptors derive from a human donor in good health. Some libraries in this study had Jurkat cell RNA spiked in.

This clonotype was seen once. A much larger clone differs by one base, so this may be a read error. CDR3 sequence reads: CATDGNTGELSF. CDR3 bases: TGTGCCACCGACGGGAACACCGGGGAGCTGTCTTTT. This chain joins TRBV2 and TRBJ2-2, with D possibly matching TRBD2 (5 bases). Germline assignment: CDR1 SNHLY and CDR2 FYNNEI. This CDR3 region has 12 residues.

This clonotype was picked up many times. The chain joins TRBV27 to TRBJ2-3, with 10 nucleotides matching TRBD2. The CDR3 runs to 18 residues. With V trimmed by 5 bases and J by 2 bases, 13 bases remained unmatched. Germline-derived CDR1 and CDR2 are MNHEY and SMNVEV (reference sequence). Written as DNA, the CDR3 is TGTGCCAGCAGTCCCATTACGCCTAGCGGGGGCAACACAGATACGCAGTATTTT. It translates to CASSPITPSGGNTDTQYF.

This clonotype was recorded a few times. This chain links TRBV4-3 with TRBJ2-1; D call uncertain. Trimming removed 4 bases at V and 3 bases at J, with 7 bases between. This CDR3 is 13 amino acids long. CDR1 is LGHNA, CDR2 YSLEER, per germline. Here the CDR3 DNA reads TGCGCCAGCAGCCCAGAGAACTACAATGAGCAGTTCTTC. Its translation: CASSPENYNEQFF.